This T cell receptor beta chain was retrieved from a study of blood T cells in healthy people across ages. Findings of the study overall: Expanded clonotype changes were possibly confounded by unknown donor CMV status. Because sorting was not performed, PBMCs prevented conclusive naive versus antigen-experienced comparison.

This clonotype was picked up a small number of times. The antigen is not known. Sample-barcoded 5' priming and a J-beta primer mix drove a second PCR of 7 to 11 cycles. TCRdb fed the 5' RACE reads into MiXCR, producing one record per CDR3 protein. The sample has about 1.8 million distinct CDR3 sequences, 40% to 55% seen once; the top ten hold over 2%. The CDR3 consists of 13 residues. Per the germline V gene, CDR1 is ENHRY and CDR2 is SYGVKD. Trimming left V 4 bases short and J 7 bases short, with 13 bases between. Staff drew approximately 9.7 milliliters of peripheral blood from each donor. This rearrangement joins TRBV10-3 to TRBJ1-2, with D possibly matching TRBD1 (5 bases). What was sequenced was blood. The TCR originated in a woman between 35 and 50 years old in good health. The CDR3 is CAISVLRQPGYTF. Written as DNA, the CDR3 is TGTGCCATCAGTGTCCTAAGACAGCCTGGCTACACCTTC.